This T cell receptor (beta chain) was recovered during a study of PD-1 blockade in classical Hodgkin lymphoma. Study conclusions and caveats: Partial responders and progressors had significantly lower baseline TCR diversity. Compared with baseline, CD4+ but not CD8+ TCR diversity had risen significantly by C4D1. The origin of the repertoire differences remains undefined, with disease activity or prior therapy as possible causes.

Time point: cycle 4 day 1 (C4D1), after 5 to 7 weeks of nivolumab. Autologous stem cell transplantation was followed by relapse in every patient, and brentuximab vedotin exposure varied. Complete response, partial response or progressive disease were the best responses. Here immunoSEQ multiplex PCR was the method, and the copy in TCRdb shows in-frame clones only, minus some. Among about 51,000 clones listed, 80% were seen once. Per the germline V gene, CDR1 is SGHTA and CDR2 is FQGNSA. Trimming took 7 bases from V and 0 from J, leaving 9 bases between them. This CDR3 spans 13 amino acids. About this clone: Its antigen is undetermined.

The genes are TRBV7-2 and TRBJ1-1; D remains unclear. The clonotype originates from a human donor with classical Hodgkin lymphoma. The starting material was peripheral blood mononuclear cells (PBMCs), obtained before the fourth cycle of nivolumab. This CDR3 reads CASTRGLNTEAFF. CDR3 DNA sequence: TGTGCCAGCACCAGAGGACTGAACACTGAAGCTTTCTTT.